This TCR beta chain was obtained from a study of control samples from healthy donors and cancer patients. This CDR3 is 12 amino acids long. TCRdb's table, derived via immunoSEQ multiplex PCR, lists solely in-frame clones and lacks some. The sample records some 130,000 clones, around nine tenths being singletons. The sample consisted of blood. This chain links TRBV21-1 with TRBJ2-7. TRBV21-1 is marked as a pseudogene. This TCR derives from a young man in good health. CDR3 in DNA: TGTGCCAGCACCAAACCCCCCTACGAGCAGTACTTC. Its translation is CASTKPPYEQYF.